This T cell receptor (beta chain) was recorded in a study of control samples from healthy donors and cancer patients. Using immunoSEQ multiplex PCR, the repertoire was profiled, and TCRdb retains in-frame clones only, with some absent. In the table there are 120,000 or so clones, roughly 89% of which are singletons. The V end lost 4 bases, the J end lost 4 bases, and 23 bases lay between the germline ends. The CDR3 extends over 18 amino acids. Germline CDR1 and CDR2: LGHNA and YNFKEQ. V and J are TRBV4-2 and TRBJ1-5; possible D gene TRBD1, 5 bases. This clonotype was obtained from a young man in good health. The sequencing sample was made of blood. The CDR3 DNA reads TGTGCCAGCAGCCCTAGATACGAGGGACGGATTTCAAATCAGCCCCAGCATTTT. Its protein product is CASSPRYEGRISNQPQHF.